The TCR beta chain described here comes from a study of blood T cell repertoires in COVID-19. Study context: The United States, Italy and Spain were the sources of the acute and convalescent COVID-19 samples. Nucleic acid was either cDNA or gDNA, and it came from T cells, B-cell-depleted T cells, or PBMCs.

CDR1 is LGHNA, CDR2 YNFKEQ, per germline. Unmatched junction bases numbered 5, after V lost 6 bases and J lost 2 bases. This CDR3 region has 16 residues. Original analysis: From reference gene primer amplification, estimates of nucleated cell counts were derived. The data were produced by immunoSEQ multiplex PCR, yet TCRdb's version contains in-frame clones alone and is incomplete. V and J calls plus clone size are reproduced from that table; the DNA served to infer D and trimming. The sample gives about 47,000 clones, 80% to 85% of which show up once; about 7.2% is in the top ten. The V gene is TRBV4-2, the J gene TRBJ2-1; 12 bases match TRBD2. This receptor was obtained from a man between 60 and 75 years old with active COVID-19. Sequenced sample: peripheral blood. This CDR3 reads CASSPGTSGPYNEQFF. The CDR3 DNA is TGTGCCAGCAGTCCCGGGACTAGCGGGCCCTACAATGAGCAGTTCTTC.